Sequencing of this TCR beta chain was carried out in a study of T cells in Graves' hyperthyroidism and ophthalmopathy. Study observations and caveats: A 13 V-J model separated ophthalmopathy from stable hyperthyroidism. Clonotypes that were expanded in thyroid above 0.001 mostly appeared in blood too.

Per the germline V gene, CDR1 is SGHAT and CDR2 is FQNNGV. The length of the CDR3 is 15 residues. V shed 6 bases and J 2 bases; nucleotides not matched to a gene: 10. Researchers barred patients who had uncontrolled infection, other autoimmune disease, pregnancy or lactation. RNA transcripts provided the source from which TCR beta CDR3 regions were amplified. HTBI primers were the set used in a first-round RT-PCR of the TCR CDR3. TCRdb passed the multiplex PCR reads through MiXCR, listing each CDR3 protein once. The sample has about 590,000 distinct CDR3 sequences, about a sixth seen once. Comment on this clonotype: Its antigen remains unidentified.

This receptor was obtained from a woman in her twenties or thirties with Graves' hyperthyroidism. The sample taken for sequencing was blood. The chain combines TRBV11-2 with TRBJ2-7, with 7 positions matching TRBD1. The CDR3 DNA follows: TGTGCCAGCAGACGAGACCGACAGGGAACCTACGAGCAGTACTTC. The encoded protein is CASRRDRQGTYEQYF.